The 8 T cell receptor beta chains below were found in one sample sequenced in a study of T cells in Graves' hyperthyroidism and ophthalmopathy. What was amplified from RNA transcripts were TCR beta CDR3 regions. The HTBI set primed first-round TCR CDR3 RT-PCR. TCRdb re-called the multiplex PCR reads with MiXCR, one entry per CDR3 protein. The sample carries over 650,000 distinct CDR3 sequences, approximately 16% recorded once. Material: blood. The origin of the receptors is a man in his late teens or twenties with Graves' hyperthyroidism.

This rearrangement joins TRBV7-6 to TRBJ2-7, with D perhaps matching TRBD2 (6 bases). The germline V gene has CDR1 SGHVS and CDR2 FNYEAQ. V was cut by 1 base and J by 6 bases, with 19 bases left in between. The CDR3 spans 16 residues. Written as DNA, the CDR3 is TGTGCCAGCAGCTTAGGGGCGGGGCCGACCTTAATCGAGCAGTACTTC. Residues: CASSLGAGPTLIEQYF. Complete variable domain (other parts from reference TRBV7-6 and TRBJ2-7): GAGVSQSPRYKVTKRGQDVALRCDPISGHVSLYWYRQALGQGPEFLTYFNYEAQQDKSGLPNDRFSAERPEGSISTLTIQRTEQRDSAMYRCASSLGAGPTLIEQYFGPGTRLTVT.

This clonotype was seen many times. This chain joins TRBV5-1 and TRBJ2-7; TRBD1 aligns across 12 bases. The germline V gene encodes CDR1 SGHRS and CDR2 YFSETQ. The CDR3 sequence is 14 residues long. V lost 3 bases, J lost 4 bases, and 2 bases stayed unmatched. The CDR3, as DNA: TGCGCCAGCAGCTGGGGACAGGGGGCTTACGAGCAGTACTTC. This sequence encodes CASSWGQGAYEQYF.

This clonotype was found many times. The chain combines TRBV20-1 with TRBJ2-7, with TRBD2 matching 9 bases. J gave up 4 bases and V 0 bases, and 7 bases lay outside the gene matches. The germline gives CDR1 DFQATT, CDR2 SNEGSKA (reference sequence). The CDR3 consists of 15 residues. CDR3 protein: CSAREPSGMKYEQYF. Written as DNA, the CDR3 is TGCAGTGCTAGAGAGCCTAGCGGGATGAAGTACGAGCAGTACTTC.

This clonotype came up a few times. Lacking the conserved final phenylalanine or tryptophan, this CDR3 likely reflects a read error. V gene TRBV12-3 or TRBV12-4 combines with J gene TRBJ1-1; perhaps TRBD1 as D (5 bases). There are 13 residues in the CDR3. Deletions cut 2 bases from V and 3 bases from J, with 7 bases between. CDR3 in amino acids: CASSLLTDTEAFL. The CDR3 nucleotides are TGTGCCAGCAGTTTACTGACAGACACTGAAGCTTTCCTT.

This clonotype occurred many times. This sequence joins TRBV12-3 or TRBV12-4 and TRBJ2-7; 7 nucleotides match TRBD2. The CDR3 is 12 residues long. With 6 bases clipped from V and 3 bases from J, the junction kept 2 bases outside the gene matches. CDR3 DNA sequence: TGTGCCAGCAGCAAGCGGGACTACGAGCAGTACTTC. Translating gives CASSKRDYEQYF.

Here the CDR3 DNA reads TGTGCCAGCAGCAAGAGAGGAGCGGGGGACAACAATGAGCAGTTCTTC. Its translation is CASSKRGAGDNNEQFF. The chain links TRBV11-2 to TRBJ2-1; TRBD2 matches at 8 bases. The germline V gene has CDR1 SGHAT and CDR2 FQNNGV. The CDR3 consists of 16 residues. Trimming cost V 5 bases and J 5 bases; bases outside gene matches: 11.

Here the CDR3 reads CASSLGAGFLASTDTQYF. For the CDR3, the DNA is TGTGCCAGCAGTTTAGGGGCCGGTTTCCTGGCTAGCACAGATACGCAGTATTTT. The chain links TRBV28 to TRBJ2-3, with D possibly matching TRBD1 (5 bases). This CDR3 is 18 amino acids long. The V gene lost 2 bases and the J gene lost 0 bases, with 18 bases spanning the gap. Germline CDR1 reads MDHEN; CDR2 reads SYDVKM.

The V and J genes are TRBV29-1 and TRBJ2-7; 9 bases are shared with TRBD1. V lost 2 bases to trimming and J lost 1 base; unmatched junction nucleotides: 6. CDR3 length: 15 amino acids. CDR1 is SQVTM and CDR2 is ANQGSEA in the germline V gene. Written as DNA, the CDR3 is TGCAGCGTTGAACGGTCCGGACAGGGGTCCTACGAGCAGTACTTC. Residues: CSVERSGQGSYEQYF.